The rows below give T cell receptor beta chains drawn from one sample of a study of T cells after posttransplantation cyclophosphamide. Here immunoSEQ multiplex PCR was the method, and the copy in TCRdb shows in-frame clones only, minus some. The sample was found to contain 30,000 to 50,000 clones, and every one recurs. Sequenced material: PBMCs. The receptors shown here come from a woman in her forties or fifties in good health and a related stem cell transplant donor. The CDR3 runs from the conserved cysteine through the conserved F or W. D genes are given only for firm matches. The size of a clone is reported for some rows only, either as once, few or many, or as a class for expanded clones.

d_call cdr3_length clone_size j_call v_call cdr3_aa cdr3_nt
TRBD1 15 many TRBJ2-7 TRBV30 CAWSAGTGASYEQYF TGTGCCTGGAGTGCCGGGACAGGGGCCTCCTACGAGCAGTACTTC
TRBD1 14 many TRBJ2-4 TRBV28 CASSQTGGQNIQYF TGTGCCAGCAGTCAGACAGGGGGCCAAAACATTCAGTACTTC
TRBD1 15 few TRBJ2-1 TRBV28 CASMGTGGAHNEQFF TGTGCCAGCATGGGGACAGGGGGCGCCCACAATGAGCAGTTCTTC
- 15 few TRBJ2-7 TRBV18 CASSPPAGDTLEQYF TGTGCCAGCTCACCGCCGGCAGGGGACACCCTCGAGCAGTACTTC
TRBD1 13 many TRBJ2-2 TRBV2 CASNDRVPGELFF TGTGCCAGCAACGACAGGGTCCCCGGGGAGCTGTTTTTT
- 15 many TRBJ1-6 TRBV7-8 CASSSTNDRRSPLHF TGTGCCAGCAGCTCTACTAACGACAGGAGATCACCCCTCCACTTT
- 13 - TRBJ2-3 TRBV5-1 CASSPGLEGTQYF TGCGCCAGCAGCCCGGGACTGGAGGGTACGCAGTATTTT
TRBD2 16 many TRBJ2-1 TRBV7-3 CASSLSGGSSYNEQFF TGTGCCAGCAGCTTATCGGGGGGGAGCTCCTACAATGAGCAGTTCTTC
- 14 many TRBJ1-4 TRBV5-1 CASSWKGREEKLFF TGCGCCAGCAGCTGGAAGGGGAGGGAGGAAAAACTGTTTTTT
- 15 many TRBJ1-2 TRBV2 CASSRGTAANYGYTF TGTGCCAGCAGCCGGGGGACGGCCGCTAACTATGGCTACACCTTC
TRBD2 15 many TRBJ2-2 TRBV7-2 CASRGGLANTGELFF TGTGCCAGCAGAGGAGGACTAGCGAACACCGGGGAGCTGTTTTTT
- 14 many TRBJ2-5 TRBV5-4 CASSGRTGEETQYF TGTGCCAGCAGCGGTCGGACGGGAGAAGAGACCCAGTACTTC
- 15 many TRBJ1-6 TRBV9 CASSVLAGSWAPLHF TGTGCCAGCAGCGTATTGGCAGGGTCTTGGGCACCCCTCCACTTT
- 15 many TRBJ2-6 TRBV28 CASSPHSSGANVLTF TGTGCCAGCAGTCCCCATTCCTCTGGGGCCAACGTCCTGACTTTC
TRBD1 14 many TRBJ2-7 TRBV7-2 CASSGRQGANEQYF TGTGCCAGCAGCGGCAGACAGGGGGCGAACGAGCAGTACTTC
- 11 many TRBJ2-3 TRBV30 CAWGLTDTQYF TGTGCCTGGGGGCTCACAGATACGCAGTATTTT
- 13 many TRBJ1-2 TRBV28 CASSLSWPYGYTF TGTGCCAGCAGTTTATCCTGGCCTTATGGCTACACCTTC
TRBD1 15 many TRBJ1-6 TRBV5-5 CASGLPGTVNSPLHF TGTGCCAGCGGACTCCCCGGGACAGTGAATTCACCCCTCCACTTT
TRBD1 16 many TRBJ1-4 TRBV28 CASSGQGGLTNEKLFF TGTGCCAGCAGTGGACAGGGGGGATTAACTAATGAAAAACTGTTTTTT
- 15 many TRBJ2-5 TRBV11-3 CASSLRIGIQETQYF TGTGCCAGCAGCTTGAGGATAGGTATCCAAGAGACCCAGTACTTC
- 15 - TRBJ2-2 TRBV30 CAWRRGGADIGELFF TGTGCCTGGAGGAGGGGGGGGGCCGATATCGGGGAGCTGTTTTTT
- 13 many TRBJ2-1 TRBV29-1 CSVGGSANNEQFF TGCAGCGTTGGAGGTTCTGCAAACAATGAGCAGTTCTTC
- 12 - TRBJ2-7 TRBV7-9 CASSWLEYEQYF TGTGCCAGCAGCTGGCTGGAGTACGAGCAGTACTTC
- 13 many TRBJ1-1 TRBV13 CASSWTANTEAFF TGTGCCAGCAGCTGGACAGCGAACACTGAAGCTTTCTTT
- 14 many TRBJ1-1 TRBV10-3 CAIRPGSGGAEAFF TGTGCCATCAGGCCCGGGAGTGGAGGCGCTGAAGCTTTCTTT